The next 10 T cell receptor beta chains were all read from a single sample in a study of CD4 T cells in relation to SARS-CoV-2 and coronaviruses. The unexposed donors gave CD4+ T cells in about 2011-2019, prior to COVID-19. After roughly ten days of culture, CD4+ T cells were isolated. These TCRs are of unknown antigen specificity. The repertoire was sequenced with immunoSEQ multiplex PCR; TCRdb's copy has only in-frame clones and lacks some. The sample holds about 23,000 clones, approximately 80% seen once. The sequenced sample consisted of CD4+ T cells from PBMCs, cultured in vitro. Source of these receptors: a human donor in good health.

The chain carries TRBV30 and TRBJ1-1; D gene ambiguous. The CDR3 covers 14 residues. V lost 0 bases and J lost 0, with 8 bases in between. Per the germline V gene, CDR1 is GTSNPN and CDR2 is SVGIG (reference sequence). The CDR3: CAWSVARLNTEAFF. CDR3 nucleotides: TGTGCCTGGAGTGTAGCCAGATTGAACACTGAAGCTTTCTTT.

The V call is TRBV6-4, the J call TRBJ2-2; 11 bases fit TRBD2. V lost 4 bases, J lost 7 bases, and 2 bases stayed unmatched. Germline CDR1 is MRHNA and CDR2 is SNTAGT. This CDR3 comprises 14 residues. The CDR3 sequence is CASSAGTSGGELFF. CDR3 nucleotides: TGTGCCAGCAGTGCCGGGACTAGCGGCGGGGAGCTGTTTTTT.

The V and J genes are TRBV18 and TRBJ2-1; the match to TRBD1 covers 8 bases. The V gene's germline CDR1 is KGHSH and CDR2 LQKENI. V trimming: 5 bases; J trimming: 9 bases; junction bases outside the gene matches: 3. This CDR3 spans 12 amino acids. CDR3 in amino acids: CASSRQGSEQFF. CDR3 in DNA: TGTGCCAGCTCAAGACAGGGGAGTGAGCAGTTCTTC.

J is TRBJ1-1 and V is TRBV4-1; D perhaps matches TRBD1 (6 bases). The CDR3 contains 18 residues. Trimming shortened V by 4 bases and J by 0 bases, and 21 bases separated the two germline ends. CDR1 and CDR2 (germline): MGHRA, YSYEKL. CDR3 coding DNA: TGCGCCAGCAGCCCCACGGGGAGGGGGGGAGGGATGAACACTGAAGCTTTCTTT. Protein sequence: CASSPTGRGGGMNTEAFF.

The V and J genes are TRBV28 and TRBJ1-2, with 7 bases lining up with TRBD1. The CDR3 has 16 residues. Germline lookup yields CDR1 MDHEN and CDR2 SYDVKM. V was pared by 5 bases and J by 4 bases, with 13 bases of the junction left unmatched. The CDR3 is CASSVAGTDKIYGYTF. The CDR3 DNA follows: TGTGCCAGCAGTGTAGCCGGGACAGATAAAATCTATGGCTACACCTTC.

This chain joins TRBV5-1 and TRBJ2-7, with D uncertain. The germline V and J ends were trimmed by 3 bases and 0 bases, with 7 bases remaining between them. CDR3 size: 13 residues. In germline, CDR1 is SGHRS, CDR2 YFSETQ. The CDR3 bases are TGCGCCAGCAGCTGGCAGAGCTCCTACGAGCAGTACTTC. Residues: CASSWQSSYEQYF.

The rearrangement joins TRBV2 to TRBJ2-3, with TRBD1 identical over 8 bases. This CDR3 comprises 19 residues. Germline lookup yields CDR1 SNHLY and CDR2 FYNNEI. Unmatched junction bases numbered 14, after V lost 1 base and J lost 2 bases. The CDR3 nucleotides read TGTGCCAGCAGTGAAGTTGTCGCAGGGGGCGCCTCCCTCACAGATACGCAGTATTTT. This codes for CASSEVVAGGASLTDTQYF.

This clone appeared a single time. The V gene is TRBV18, the J gene TRBJ2-1, with D hard to call. CDR3 length: 12 amino acids. The V end lost 2 bases, the J end lost 10 bases, and 9 bases lay between the germline ends. The germline V gene has CDR1 KGHSH and CDR2 LQKENI. The CDR3 DNA follows: TGTGCCAGCTCACCATTAAAAGGGGAGCAGTTCTTC. Protein: CASSPLKGEQFF. The variable domain in full, completed from reference TRBV18 and TRBJ2-1, reads NAGVMQNPRHLVRRRGQEARLRCSPMKGHSHVYWYRQLPEEGLKFMVYLQKENIIDESGMPKERFSAEFPKEGPSILRIQQVVRGDSAAYFCASSPLKGEQFFGPGTRLTVL.

This chain uses TRBV6-5 with TRBJ2-7; unclear D gene. CDR1 is MNHEY, CDR2 SVGAGI, per germline. The CDR3 sequence is 14 residues long. Trimming shortened V by 6 bases and J by 0 bases, and 12 bases separated the two germline ends. As DNA, the CDR3 is TGTGCCAGCAGGTTAAATTGGAGCTCCTACGAGCAGTACTTC. Encoded protein: CASRLNWSSYEQYF.

V is TRBV12-3 or TRBV12-4 and J is TRBJ1-2; possible D gene TRBD1, 5 bases. The CDR3 has 13 amino acids. Trimming took off 4 bases at V and 2 bases at J, with 8 bases between the two ends. In DNA, the CDR3 is TGTGCCAGCAGTTCGACAGAAAACTATGGCTACACCTTC. Protein: CASSSTENYGYTF.